The next 17 T cell receptor beta chains were all read from a single sample in a study of monozygotic twins with inflammatory bowel disease. From the 5' RACE reads, TCRdb lists one entry per CDR3 protein and no DNA. The sample has 70,000 to 95,000 distinct CDR3 sequences. Material for sequencing was blood. Receptors originate from a human donor with ulcerative colitis or Crohn's disease, or a healthy co-twin of an affected twin (not recorded which).

This sequence joins TRBV3-1 and TRBJ1-2. The CDR3 extends over 14 amino acids. The V gene's germline CDR1 is LGHDT and CDR2 YNNKEL (reference sequence). This chain's CDR3 is CASSQDSANYGYTF. The complete variable domain, with remaining parts taken from reference TRBV3-1 and TRBJ1-2, reads DTAVSQTPKYLVTQMGNDKSIKCEQNLGHDTMYWYKQDSKKFLKIMFSYNNKELIINETVPNRFSPKSPDKAHLNLHINSLELGDSAVYFCASSQDSANYGYTFGSGTRLTVV.

The CDR3 loop is CASTGAGETQYF. This rearrangement joins TRBV12-3 or TRBV12-4 to TRBJ2-5; the D call from TCRdb, TRBD1, cannot be confirmed without DNA. CDR3 length equals 12 residues.

The genes are TRBV5-1 and TRBJ2-3; lacking DNA, the TRBD2 call made by TCRdb goes unchecked. The CDR3 totals 15 residues. Looked up from germline, CDR1 is SGHRS and CDR2 is YFSETQ. The CDR3: CASSWQDPRRDTQYF.

This CDR3 reads CSVGLGENQPQHF. This chain connects TRBV29-1 to TRBJ1-5; there is no DNA to check the TCRdb D call of TRBD1. The germline CDR1 and CDR2 sequences are SQVTM and ANQGSEA. CDR3 length: 13 amino acids.

The gene calls are TRBV5-1 and TRBJ2-2; TCRdb selects TRBD1, and the lack of DNA leaves this call unchecked. Germline V gene lookup returns CDR1 SGHRS and CDR2 YFSETQ. The CDR3 totals 18 residues. The CDR3 protein is CASSPFPGGDANTGELFF.

The rearrangement joins TRBV7-7 to TRBJ2-3; TCRdb picks TRBD1, but there is no DNA to check that call. Looked up from germline, CDR1 is SSHAT and CDR2 is FNYEAQ (reference sequence). The CDR3 sequence is 15 residues long. CDR3: CASSLGVGTTDTQYF.

The chain joins TRBV20-1 to TRBJ1-2; TCRdb's D call of TRBD1 is untestable without DNA. CDR1 is DFQATT and CDR2 is SNEGSKA in the germline V gene (reference sequence). This CDR3 contains 14 residues. The CDR3 spells CSARDRAGGSGYTF.

J is TRBJ2-4 and V is TRBV29-1. The germline gives CDR1 SQVTM, CDR2 ANQGSEA. CDR3 length: 13 amino acids. The CDR3 sequence is CSVGPAAKNIQYF. The variable domain in full, with the rest retrieved from reference TRBV29-1 and TRBJ2-4, is SAVISQKPSRDICQRGTSLTIQCQVDSQVTMMFWYRQQPGQSLTLIATANQGSEATYESGFVIDKFPISRPNLTFSTLTVSNMSPEDSSIYLCSVGPAAKNIQYFGAGTRLSVL.

The chain links TRBV3-1 to TRBJ2-7; the TCRdb call, TRBD2, lacks DNA for checking. Germline V gives CDR1 LGHDT, CDR2 YNNKEL (reference sequence). The CDR3 is 22 amino acids. The CDR3 here is CASSQVISSDWASGDTTYEQYF.

The CDR3 sequence is CASSPRGGVNTGELFF. The J gene is TRBJ2-2, the V gene TRBV5-6; TCRdb calls TRBD1, which cannot be checked without DNA. Germline loops: CDR1 SGHDT, CDR2 YYEEEE. The CDR3 spans 16 residues.

This chain's CDR3 is CSAHRGDTDTQYF. V and J are TRBV20-1 and TRBJ2-3; TCRdb's D gene call, TRBD1, goes unchecked for lack of DNA. The CDR3 sequence is 13 residues long. Germline V gives CDR1 DFQATT, CDR2 SNEGSKA (reference sequence).

The rearrangement joins TRBV15 to TRBJ1-4; TCRdb designates TRBD1, a call that cannot be tested without DNA. Per germline, CDR1 LNHNV and CDR2 YYDKDF (reference sequence). The CDR3 is 14 amino acids. CDR3: CATSRGAGAEKLFF.

This chain links TRBV12-3 or TRBV12-4 with TRBJ1-5. The CDR3 runs 12 residues. The CDR3 protein is CASKYGNQPQHF.

This rearrangement joins TRBV20-1 to TRBJ1-4. The germline V gene encodes CDR1 DFQATT and CDR2 SNEGSKA (reference sequence). CDR3 length: 11 amino acids. The CDR3 loop reads CSARNIEKLFF.

The J gene is TRBJ1-4, the V gene TRBV6-5; the D call of TRBD1 rests on TCRdb alone, since no DNA is present to check it. Germline V gene data show CDR1 as MNHEY and CDR2 as SVGAGI. CDR3 size: 13 residues. The CDR3 here is CASSRDRGEKLFF.

CDR3 sequence reads: CASSQNRGASDTGELFF. The chain couples TRBV7-7 to TRBJ2-2; checking the TCRdb D call of TRBD1 is not possible without DNA. This CDR3 contains 17 residues. Per germline, CDR1 SSHAT and CDR2 FNYEAQ (reference sequence). The variable domain in full, with the rest retrieved from reference TRBV7-7 and TRBJ2-2, is GAGVSQSPRYKVTKRGQDVTLRCDPISSHATLYWYQQALGQGPEFLTYFNYEAQPDKSGLPSDRFSAERPEGSISTLTIQRTEQRDSAMYRCASSQNRGASDTGELFFGEGSRLTVL.

V and J are TRBV9 and TRBJ2-6; TCRdb reports TRBD1, a call that lacks DNA to check it against. The germline V gene has CDR1 SGDLS and CDR2 YYNGEE. The CDR3 length is 17 residues. CDR3 loop: CASSAPGVLSGANVLTF.